This is a list of T cell receptor beta chains from one sample in a study of shared clonotypes between healthy human individuals. Assay: immunoSEQ multiplex PCR; the TCRdb copy retains only in-frame clones and omits some. The sample has 2 million to 2.5 million clones; about 95% are singletons. Source material: naive CD8+ T cells sorted from blood. The origin of the receptors is a man between 18 and 35 years old in good health. The CDR3 runs from the conserved cysteine through the conserved F or W. D genes are given only for firm matches. The size entry is marked missing in some rows and otherwise reads once, few, many or a size class.

clone_size d_call j_call v_call cdr3_aa cdr3_nt
- - TRBJ2-2 TRBV9 CASSVEGLAGELFF TGTGCCAGCAGCGTAGAAGGTCTCGCCGGGGAGCTGTTTTTT
once TRBD1 TRBJ2-5 TRBV5-1 CASSSGTGYQETQYF TGCGCCAGCAGCTCCGGGACAGGGTACCAAGAGACCCAGTACTTC
- TRBD1 TRBJ1-2 TRBV30 CALPGTADGYTF TGTGCCCTTCCCGGGACAGCCGATGGCTACACCTTC
- TRBD1 TRBJ2-3 TRBV10-3 CAISEYQMRTGGKGDTQYF TGTGCCATCAGTGAGTACCAGATGCGGACAGGGGGCAAAGGAGATACGCAGTATTTT
- - TRBJ2-1 TRBV18 CASSPLGDEQFF TGTGCCAGCTCACCACTAGGGGATGAGCAGTTCTTC
- - TRBJ2-7 TRBV14 CASSQNSYEQYF TGTGCCAGCAGCCAAAATTCATACGAGCAGTACTTC
- TRBD2 TRBJ2-7 TRBV2 CASSVTSGTYEQYF TGTGCCAGCAGTGTGACTAGCGGAACCTACGAGCAGTACTTC
- TRBD1 TRBJ2-7 TRBV7-6 CASSLVPTGAGEQYF TGTGCCAGCAGCTTAGTCCCGACAGGGGCGGGGGAGCAGTACTTC
- - TRBJ2-5 TRBV28 CASSPHHTDRLVRRIQETQYF TGTGCCAGCAGCCCGCATCATACAGACAGATTAGTTAGACGAATTCAAGAGACCCAGTACTTC
- - TRBJ2-3 TRBV5-6 CASSLATGRAADTQYF TGTGCCAGCAGCTTGGCCACGGGGCGAGCAGCAGATACGCAGTATTTT
- TRBD1 TRBJ2-7 TRBV7-9 CASSLTAGTGPYEQYF TGTGCCAGCAGCTTAACAGCCGGGACAGGGCCCTACGAGCAGTACTTC
- TRBD2 TRBJ2-3 TRBV2 CASSETSGSVDTQYF TGTGCCAGCAGTGAAACTAGCGGGAGCGTAGATACGCAGTATTTT
once - TRBJ1-5 TRBV9 CASSVWDSNQPQHF TGTGCCAGCAGCGTGTGGGACAGCAATCAGCCCCAGCATTTT
- - TRBJ2-5 TRBV18 CASSPGGGETQYF TGTGCCAGCTCACCAGGCGGTGGAGAGACCCAGTACTTC
- TRBD2 TRBJ2-7 TRBV30 CAWSTPLGSGSFDSSYEQYF TGTGCCTGGAGTACCCCTTTAGGAAGCGGGAGCTTCGATAGCTCCTACGAGCAGTACTTC
- - TRBJ2-1 TRBV19 CASSMVLLGNEQFF TGTGCCAGTAGTATGGTGCTACTCGGCAATGAGCAGTTCTTC
- - TRBJ2-2 TRBV7-3 CASSLISTGELFF TGTGCCAGCAGCTTAATCAGTACCGGGGAGCTGTTTTTT
- - TRBJ1-1 TRBV7-9 CASSAWGVNTEAFF TGTGCCAGCAGCGCGTGGGGAGTGAACACTGAAGCTTTCTTT
once - TRBJ2-7 TRBV29-1 CSVGLGRAYEQYF TGCAGCGTTGGATTGGGCAGGGCCTACGAGCAGTACTTC
- - TRBJ2-7 TRBV7-6 CASSQPPRGIYEQYF TGTGCCAGCTCCCAACCTCCCCGTGGGATATACGAGCAGTACTTC
- - TRBJ2-7 TRBV9 CASSVGLRDIDHEQYF TGTGCCAGCAGCGTAGGATTGAGGGACATCGACCACGAGCAGTACTTC
- TRBD1 TRBJ2-7 TRBV19 CASRARDSNYEQYF TGTGCCAGTAGGGCCCGGGACAGCAACTACGAGCAGTACTTC